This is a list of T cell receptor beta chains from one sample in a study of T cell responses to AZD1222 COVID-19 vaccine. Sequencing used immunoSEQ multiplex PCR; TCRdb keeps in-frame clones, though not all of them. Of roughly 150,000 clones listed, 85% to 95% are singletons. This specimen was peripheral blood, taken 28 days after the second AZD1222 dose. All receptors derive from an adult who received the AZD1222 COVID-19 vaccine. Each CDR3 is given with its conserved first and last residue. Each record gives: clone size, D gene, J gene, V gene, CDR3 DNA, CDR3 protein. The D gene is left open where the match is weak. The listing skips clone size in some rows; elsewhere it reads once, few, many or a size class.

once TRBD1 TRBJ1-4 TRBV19 TGTGCCAGTAGTATAGTCCCCTACAGGGGCGGCGATGAAAAACTGTTTTTT CASSIVPYRGGDEKLFF
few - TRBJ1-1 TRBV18 TGTGCCAGCTCACCGGGGGAAGACACTGAAGCTTTCTTT CASSPGEDTEAFF
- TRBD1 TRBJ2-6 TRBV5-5 TGTGCCAGCAGCCGGGGACAGGGATACTCTGGGGCCAACGTCCTGACTTTC CASSRGQGYSGANVLTF
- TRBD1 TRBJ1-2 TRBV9 TGTGCCAGCAGCGTAGCCCCGACAGGGGAAGAGGGCTACACCTTC CASSVAPTGEEGYTF
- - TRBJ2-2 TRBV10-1 TGCGCCAGCAGTGAGTCGCAGGGGTGGCAAACCGGGGAGCTGTTTTTT CASSESQGWQTGELFF
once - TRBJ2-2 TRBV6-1 TGTGCCAGCAGTGAAGCGACCGGGACTTGGAACACCGGGGAGCTGTTTTTT CASSEATGTWNTGELFF
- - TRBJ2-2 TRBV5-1 TGCGCCAGCAGCTTGTCTAACCAGCCGGGCACCGGGGAGCTGTTTTTT CASSLSNQPGTGELFF
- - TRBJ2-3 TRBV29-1 TGCAGCGTTGACATCACAGATACGCAGTATTTT CSVDITDTQYF
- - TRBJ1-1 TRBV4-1 TGCGCCAGCAGCCAAGACTTCCGGGACTACACTGGGGGGGCTTTCTTT CASSQDFRDYTGGAFF
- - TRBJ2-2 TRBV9 TGTGCCAGCAGCCCCAGGGAATCCGGGGAGCTGTTTTTT CASSPRESGELFF
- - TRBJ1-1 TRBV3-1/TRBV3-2 TGTGCCAGCAGCAAGCGTTCGGGGGGCGAAACTGAAGCTTTCTTT CASSKRSGGETEAFF
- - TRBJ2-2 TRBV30 TGTGCCTGGCAGGAGAACACCGGGGAGCTGTTTTTT CAWQENTGELFF
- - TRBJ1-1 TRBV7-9 TGTGCCAGCAGCACAGGGCGTTGGGACACTGAAGCTTTCTTT CASSTGRWDTEAFF
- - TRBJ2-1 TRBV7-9 TGTGCCAGCAGAGCACAGGGATCCTACAATGAGCAGTTCTTC CASRAQGSYNEQFF
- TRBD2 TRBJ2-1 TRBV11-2 TGTGCCAGCAGCGGCGCTACTAGCGGGGGAACCTACAATGAGCAGTTCTTC CASSGATSGGTYNEQFF
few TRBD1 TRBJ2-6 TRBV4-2 TGTGCCAGCGGGGGACAGGTAGTCTCTGGGGCCAACGTCCTGACTTTC CASGGQVVSGANVLTF
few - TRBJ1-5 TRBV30 TGTGCCTGGAGTGCTACATCTGATCAGCCCCAGCATTTT CAWSATSDQPQHF
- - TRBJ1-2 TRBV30 TGTGCCAAACATACACCAGGGTTTAACTATGGCTACACCTTC CAKHTPGFNYGYTF
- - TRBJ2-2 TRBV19 TGTGCCAGTAGCGCGACAGGTTCTCGCACCGGGGAGCTGTTTTTT CASSATGSRTGELFF
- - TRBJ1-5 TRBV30 TGTGCCTGGAGTTCAGCCCGATCGGACGAGAGCAATCAGCCCCAGCATTTT CAWSSARSDESNQPQHF
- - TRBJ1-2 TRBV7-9 TGTGCCAGCAGCACAAACGGGGAGGACTATGGCTACACCTTC CASSTNGEDYGYTF
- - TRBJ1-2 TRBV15 TGTGCCACCAGCAGAGATCCCGGCGGGGGGGCATCAGTGAACACCTTC CATSRDPGGGASVNTF
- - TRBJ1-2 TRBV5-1 TGCGCCAGCAGCTCCTGGTCGGGGTTCAATGGCTACACCTTC CASSSWSGFNGYTF
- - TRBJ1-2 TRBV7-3 TGTGCCAGCAGCCGGGATCCGGGACTAGGCTACACCTTC CASSRDPGLGYTF
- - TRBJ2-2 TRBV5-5 TGTGCCAGCAGCTTGGCGATGGGGACCGGGACTCGAGGAACCGGGGAGCTGTTTTTT CASSLAMGTGTRGTGELFF
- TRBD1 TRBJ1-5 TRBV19 TGTGCCAGTAGTTTCTCAGCGCCCCCGGGGACAGACCCCTTTCGCAATCAGCCCCAGCATTTT CASSFSAPPGTDPFRNQPQHF
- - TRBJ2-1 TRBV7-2 TGTGCCAGCAGCTTGAGACGGGACGAGGGGAATGAGCAGTTCTTC CASSLRRDEGNEQFF
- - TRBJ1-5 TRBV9 TGTGCCAGCAGCGTAGACGGCGGAGGCAATCAGCCCCAGCATTTT CASSVDGGGNQPQHF
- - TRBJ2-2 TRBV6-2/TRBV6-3 TGTGCCAGCAGTTACTTCGCACCTACCGGGGAGCTGTTTTTT CASSYFAPTGELFF
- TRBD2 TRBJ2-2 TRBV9 TGTGCCAGCAGCCCACGACTAGCGGGGGGGCCCGGGGAGCTGTTTTTT CASSPRLAGGPGELFF
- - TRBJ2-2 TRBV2 TGTGCCAGCTTACAGGGATTGGACACCGGGGAGCTGTTTTTT CASLQGLDTGELFF
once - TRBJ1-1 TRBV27 TGTGCCAGCAGTTTAGGACGGACCAACACTGAAGCTTTCTTT CASSLGRTNTEAFF